This T cell receptor beta chain was captured by sequencing in a study of cytomegalovirus exposure and HLA in healthy donors. Notes on the study in general: Reportedly, diagnosis of cytomegalovirus status by the classifier showed high specificity and sensitivity.

Concerning this clone: The antigen is undetermined. At one end the junction does not follow the germline gene, possibly because of a read error.

The CDR3 loop spans 16 amino acids. CDR1 SQVTM and CDR2 ANQGSEA come from the germline V gene. The PCR ran on 60 Vbeta and 13 Jbeta primers. Sequencing was performed with immunoSEQ multiplex PCR; in TCRdb, only in-frame clones are kept and a portion is missing. Among tens of thousands of clones, 70% to 85% were seen once, and the ten largest hold under 4%. The J gene is TRBJ2-1, the V gene TRBV29-1, with a possible D match to TRBD1 (8 bases). The receptor was isolated from a man aged 45-65 years in good health and CMV-seronegative. What was sequenced was PBMCs. CDR3 protein: CSAYRGGGGSYIEQFF. In nucleotides, the CDR3 is TGCAGCGCCTACAGGGGGGGCGGAGGGTCGTACATTGAGCAGTTCTTC.